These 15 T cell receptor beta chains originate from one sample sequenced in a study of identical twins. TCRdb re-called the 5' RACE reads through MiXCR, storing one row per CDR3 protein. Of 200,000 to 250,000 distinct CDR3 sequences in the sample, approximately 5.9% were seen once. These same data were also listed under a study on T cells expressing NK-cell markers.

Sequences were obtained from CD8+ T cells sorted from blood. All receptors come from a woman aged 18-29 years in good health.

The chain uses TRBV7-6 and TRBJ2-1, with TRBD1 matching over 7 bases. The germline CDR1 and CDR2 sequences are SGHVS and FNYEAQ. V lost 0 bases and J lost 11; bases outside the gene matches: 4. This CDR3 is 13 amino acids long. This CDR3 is CASSLATGWQQFF. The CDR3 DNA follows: TGTGCCAGCAGCTTAGCGACAGGGTGGCAGCAGTTCTTC. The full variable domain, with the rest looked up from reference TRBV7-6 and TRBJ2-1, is GAGVSQSPRYKVTKRGQDVALRCDPISGHVSLYWYRQALGQGPEFLTYFNYEAQQDKSGLPNDRFSAERPEGSISTLTIQRTEQRDSAMYRCASSLATGWQQFFGPGTRLTVL.

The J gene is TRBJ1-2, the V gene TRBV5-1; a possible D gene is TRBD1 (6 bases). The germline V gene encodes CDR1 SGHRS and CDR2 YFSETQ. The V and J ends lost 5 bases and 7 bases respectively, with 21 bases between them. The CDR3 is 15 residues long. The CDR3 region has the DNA TGCGCCAGCAGTTCGACCGTCAGGGGTAGCGGTGGCTACACCTTC. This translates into CASSSTVRGSGGYTF.

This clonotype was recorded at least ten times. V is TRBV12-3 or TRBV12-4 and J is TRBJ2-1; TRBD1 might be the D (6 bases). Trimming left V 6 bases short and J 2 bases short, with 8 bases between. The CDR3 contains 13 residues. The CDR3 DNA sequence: TGTGCCAGCAGCTGGGGGCCCTACAATGAGCAGTTCTTC. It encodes CASSWGPYNEQFF.

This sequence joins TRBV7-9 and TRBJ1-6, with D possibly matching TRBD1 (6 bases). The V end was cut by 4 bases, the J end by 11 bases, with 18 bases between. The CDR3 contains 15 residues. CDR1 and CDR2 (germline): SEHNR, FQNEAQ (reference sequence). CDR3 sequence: CASSSTDSHGAPLHF. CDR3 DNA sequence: TGTGCCAGCAGCTCCACGGACAGCCATGGGGCACCCCTCCACTTT.

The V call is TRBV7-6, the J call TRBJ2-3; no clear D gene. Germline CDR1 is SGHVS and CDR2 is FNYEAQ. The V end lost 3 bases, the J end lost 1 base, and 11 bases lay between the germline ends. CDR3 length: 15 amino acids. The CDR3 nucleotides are TGTGCCAGCAGCTTCCGGCAGTTCGGCACAGATACGCAGTATTTT. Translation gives CASSFRQFGTDTQYF.

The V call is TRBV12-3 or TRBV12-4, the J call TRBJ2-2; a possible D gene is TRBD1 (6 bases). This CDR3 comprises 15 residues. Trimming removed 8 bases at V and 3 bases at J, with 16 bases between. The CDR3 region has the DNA TGTGCCAGCGGGTGGACAGCAGAATACACCGGGGAGCTGTTTTTT. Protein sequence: CASGWTAEYTGELFF.

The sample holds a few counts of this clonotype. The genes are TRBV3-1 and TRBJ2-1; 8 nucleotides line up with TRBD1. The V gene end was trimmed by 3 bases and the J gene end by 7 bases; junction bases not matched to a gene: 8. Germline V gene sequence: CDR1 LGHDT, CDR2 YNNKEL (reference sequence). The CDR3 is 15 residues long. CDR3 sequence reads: CASSQDRETWNEQFF. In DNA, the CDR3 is TGTGCCAGCAGCCAGGACAGGGAGACCTGGAATGAGCAGTTCTTC.

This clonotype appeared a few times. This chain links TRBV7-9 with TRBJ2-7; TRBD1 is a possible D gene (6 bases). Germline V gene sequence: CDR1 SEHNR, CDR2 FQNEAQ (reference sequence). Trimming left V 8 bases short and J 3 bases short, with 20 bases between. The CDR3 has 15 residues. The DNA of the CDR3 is TGTGCCAGCGCCCCCCCCCAGGCAGGGGTCTACGAGCAGTACTTC. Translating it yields CASAPPQAGVYEQYF.

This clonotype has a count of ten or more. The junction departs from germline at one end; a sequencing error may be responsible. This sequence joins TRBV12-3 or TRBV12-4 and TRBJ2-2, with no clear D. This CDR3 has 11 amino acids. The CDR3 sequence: CATSSGGELFF. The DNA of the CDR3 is TGTGCCACCAGTTCGGGCGGGGAGCTGTTTTTT.

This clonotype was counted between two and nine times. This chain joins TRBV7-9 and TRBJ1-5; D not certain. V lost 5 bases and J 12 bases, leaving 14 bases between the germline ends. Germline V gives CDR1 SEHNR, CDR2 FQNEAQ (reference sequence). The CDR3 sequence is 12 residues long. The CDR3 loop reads CASSKVGSYQHF. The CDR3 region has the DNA TGTGCCAGCAGCAAGGTTGGCAGTTACCAGCATTTT.

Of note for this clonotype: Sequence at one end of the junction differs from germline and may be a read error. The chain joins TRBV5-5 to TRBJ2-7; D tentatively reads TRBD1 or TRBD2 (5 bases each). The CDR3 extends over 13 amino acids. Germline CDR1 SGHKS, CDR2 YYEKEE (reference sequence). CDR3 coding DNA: TGTGCCATCAGCTCGGGGCTACTCTACGAGCAGTACTTC. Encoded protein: CAISSGLLYEQYF.

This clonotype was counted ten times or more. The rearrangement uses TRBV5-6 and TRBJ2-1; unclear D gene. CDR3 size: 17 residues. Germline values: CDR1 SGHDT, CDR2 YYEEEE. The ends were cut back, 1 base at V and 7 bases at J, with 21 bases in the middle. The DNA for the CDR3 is TGTGCCAGCAGCTTGAGTCCCCGACAACCTTCTGGAAATGAGCAGTTCTTC. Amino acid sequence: CASSLSPRQPSGNEQFF. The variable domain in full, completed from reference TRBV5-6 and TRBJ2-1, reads DAGVTQSPTHLIKTRGQQVTLRCSPKSGHDTVSWYQQALGQGPQFIFQYYEEEERQRGNFPDRFSGHQFPNYSSELNVNALLLGDSALYLCASSLSPRQPSGNEQFFGPGTRLTVL.

The CDR3: CASSAGLAGWETQYF. In DNA form, the CDR3 reads TGTGCCAGCAGCGCAGGACTAGCGGGCTGGGAGACCCAGTACTTC. The gene calls are TRBV7-2 and TRBJ2-5, with 11 bases fitting TRBD2. The CDR3 is 15 residues long. Germline CDR1 reads SGHTA; CDR2 reads FQGNSA. Unmatched junction bases numbered 7, after V lost 5 bases and J lost 5 bases. Full variable domain (remainder filled in from reference TRBV7-2 and TRBJ2-5): GAGVSQSPSNKVTEKGKDVELRCDPISGHTALYWYRQSLGQGLEFLIYFQGNSAPDKSGLPSDRFSAERTGGSVSTLTIQRTQQEDSAVYLCASSAGLAGWETQYFGPGTRLLVL.

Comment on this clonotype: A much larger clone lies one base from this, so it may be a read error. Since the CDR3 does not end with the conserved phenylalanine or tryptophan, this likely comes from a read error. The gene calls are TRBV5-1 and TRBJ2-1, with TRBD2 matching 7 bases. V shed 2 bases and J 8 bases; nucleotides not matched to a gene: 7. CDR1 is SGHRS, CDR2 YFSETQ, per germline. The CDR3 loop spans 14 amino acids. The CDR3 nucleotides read TGCGCCAGCAGCTTCCGCGGGAGTATCGATGAGCAGTTCCTC. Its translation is CASSFRGSIDEQFL.

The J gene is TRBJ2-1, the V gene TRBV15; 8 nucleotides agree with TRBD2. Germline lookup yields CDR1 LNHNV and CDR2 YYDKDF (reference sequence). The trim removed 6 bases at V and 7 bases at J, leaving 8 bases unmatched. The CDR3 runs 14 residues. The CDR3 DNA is TGTGCCACCAGGGTGGTAGCGGGAAGTAATGAGCAGTTCTTC. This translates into CATRVVAGSNEQFF.